The next 21 T cell receptor beta chains were all read from a single sample in a study of T cell changes during pregnancy in multiple sclerosis (dated by TCRdb to 2018 to 2020). The library relied on the immunoSEQ multiplex PCR assay. The immuneACCESS repertoire file appears here via TCRdb, limited to in-frame rearrangements. These files lack a portion of the clones; in checked studies, under half of the deficit traces to unresolved V genes, and the cause of the others is not known. This sample lists around 97,000 clones; around nine tenths were detected once. About 0.88% of the sample is held by the ten biggest clonotypes. This material consisted of peripheral blood, taken after pregnancy. These receptors were taken from a female donor with multiple sclerosis, enrolled in a pregnancy study.

The chain combines TRBV25-1 with TRBJ1-2; D is ambiguous. The V gene lost 8 bases and the J gene lost 1 base, with 17 bases spanning the gap. CDR1 MGHDK and CDR2 SYGVNS come from the germline V gene. This CDR3 is built from 15 residues. The chain's CDR3 is CASLGEGVGNYGYTF. CDR3 nucleotides: TGTGCCAGCCTAGGTGAGGGTGTGGGTAACTATGGCTACACCTTC.

This chain joins TRBV9 and TRBJ2-3; 12 bases align to TRBD2. This CDR3 contains 18 residues. V was pared by 3 bases and J by 2 bases, with 10 bases of the junction left unmatched. Germline V gene sequence: CDR1 SGDLS, CDR2 YYNGEE. CDR3 amino acids: CASSAGLAGNPYTDTQYF. CDR3 sequence (DNA): TGTGCCAGCAGCGCCGGACTAGCGGGAAACCCGTACACAGATACGCAGTATTTT.

This chain joins TRBV28 and TRBJ1-1, with TRBD1 matching over 9 bases. The CDR3 covers 12 residues. The ends lost 3 bases at V and 12 bases at J; junction bases unmatched: 5. From germline, CDR1 is MDHEN and CDR2 SYDVKM. In nucleotides, the CDR3 is TGTGCCAGCAGTTTGCGGGACAGGGAATCTTTCTTT. Protein sequence: CASSLRDRESFF.

This clone was picked up one time. The rearrangement links TRBV11-2 to TRBJ2-1; 12 bases align to TRBD1. In germline, CDR1 is SGHAT, CDR2 FQNNGV. The trim removed 4 bases at V and 4 bases at J, leaving 14 bases unmatched. This CDR3 has 19 amino acids. The CDR3 protein is CASSSGQGAQAGAYNEQFF. For the CDR3, the DNA is TGTGCCAGCAGCTCGGGACAGGGGGCCCAAGCGGGGGCTTACAATGAGCAGTTCTTC.

The CDR3 is CASSLGNRTGINYGYTF. CDR3 DNA sequence: TGTGCCAGCAGCTTAGGAAACCGGACAGGAATTAACTATGGCTACACCTTC. J is TRBJ1-2 and V is TRBV7-9; 7 bases match TRBD1. The CDR3 is 17 residues long. The germline CDR1 and CDR2 sequences are SEHNR and FQNEAQ (reference sequence). The V gene end was trimmed by 1 base and the J gene end by 1 base; junction bases not matched to a gene: 9.

V usage is TRBV7-8 and J usage is TRBJ2-1; TRBD2 aligns across 10 bases. Germline V gives CDR1 SGHVS, CDR2 FQNEAQ. Germline trimming cut 5 bases from V and 1 base from J; bases unmatched to any gene: 8. This CDR3 contains 17 residues. In DNA, the CDR3 is TGTGCCAGCAGCCCAGTGGCTAGCGGGAGATCCTACAATGAGCAGTTCTTC. Its translation: CASSPVASGRSYNEQFF. Drawing the rest from reference TRBV7-8 and TRBJ2-1, the complete variable domain is GAGVSQSPRYKVAKRGQDVALRCDPISGHVSLFWYQQALGQGPEFLTYFQNEAQLDKSGLPSDRFFAERPEGSVSTLKIQRTQQEDSAVYLCASSPVASGRSYNEQFFGPGTRLTVL.

This sequence joins TRBV6-6 and TRBJ2-1, with 9 bases lining up with TRBD2. This CDR3 comprises 16 residues. The V gene's germline CDR1 is MNHNY and CDR2 SVGAGI (reference sequence). The V gene end was trimmed by 1 base and the J gene end by 7 bases; junction bases not matched to a gene: 8. The chain's CDR3 is CASSYFGGRAENEQFF. CDR3 sequence (DNA): TGTGCCAGCAGTTACTTCGGCGGGAGGGCAGAAAATGAGCAGTTCTTC.

With respect to this clone: The CDR3 carries no conserved terminal phenylalanine or tryptophan, so it likely arises from a read error. It is unclear where the CDR3 begins or ends on the DNA, so no DNA is shown, and the CDR3 is as TCRdb lists it. The chain carries TRBV28 and TRBJ2-7; the D segment call TRBD2 is taken from the table without a DNA check. Germline-derived CDR1 and CDR2 are MDHEN and SYDVKM. 12 amino acids form the CDR3, both terminal residues included. CDR3 sequence: CASSHGTSIYWA.

The chain is built from TRBV11-2 and TRBJ2-7; a weak D match, TRBD2 (7 bases). The CDR3 runs 16 residues. The V gene's germline CDR1 is SGHAT and CDR2 FQNNGV. V lost 4 bases and J lost 5, with 21 bases in between. CDR3 nucleotides: TGTGCCAGCAGCTCCGCAGGGGTAAGCGGGACCCACGAGCAGTACTTC. It yields the protein CASSSAGVSGTHEQYF.

The genes are TRBV18 and TRBJ2-1; TRBD1 aligns across 7 bases. The CDR3 consists of 15 residues. Trimming took 3 bases from V and 9 from J; bases not matched to a gene: 11. Germline V lookup: CDR1 KGHSH, CDR2 LQKENI. The CDR3 is CASSPSTGIQGEQFF. The DNA of the CDR3 is TGTGCCAGCTCACCGTCGACAGGGATACAGGGTGAGCAGTTCTTC.

The CDR3 bases are TGTGCCAGCAGCTTCGTCGGCGGGGGGGCCCTAAGGGAGCAGTTCTTC. Amino acids: CASSFVGGGALREQFF. J is TRBJ2-1 and V is TRBV7-2; 9 bases match TRBD2. Germline V gene data show CDR1 as SGHTA and CDR2 as FQGNSA. The CDR3 sequence is 16 residues long. Trimming took 3 bases from V and 10 from J; bases not matched to a gene: 13.

V and J are TRBV6-1 and TRBJ2-7; a possible D gene is TRBD1 (6 bases). Germline values: CDR1 MNHNS, CDR2 SASEGT. The CDR3 spans 15 residues. Trimming stripped 5 bases from V and 5 bases from J, with 19 bases between. The CDR3 sequence is CASSPERQAGNEQYF. For the CDR3, the DNA is TGTGCCAGCAGTCCCGAACGACAGGCCGGGAACGAGCAGTACTTC.

This chain connects TRBV7-9 to TRBJ1-4; D not certain. This CDR3 is built from 15 residues. With 5 bases removed from V and 6 bases from J, the gap between germline ends came to 16 bases. The germline gives CDR1 SEHNR, CDR2 FQNEAQ (reference sequence). The CDR3: CASSGGMGSDEKLFF. Written as DNA, the CDR3 is TGTGCCAGCAGCGGCGGTATGGGGAGTGATGAAAAACTGTTTTTT.

J is TRBJ2-6 and V is TRBV2; D perhaps matches TRBD2 (6 bases). Between the trimmed V and J ends, which lost 0 bases and 0 bases, there was a span of 6 bases. The germline gives CDR1 SNHLY, CDR2 FYNNEI. CDR3 length equals 16 residues. The CDR3 sequence is CASSEARGSGANVLTF. The CDR3 nucleotides read TGTGCCAGCAGTGAAGCGCGGGGCTCTGGGGCCAACGTCCTGACTTTC.

This clone was found once. This rearrangement joins TRBV10-1 to TRBJ2-3, with D unresolved. The CDR3 loop spans 12 amino acids. Germline-derived CDR1 and CDR2 are WNHNN and SYGVQD (reference sequence). V was cut by 3 bases and J by 3 bases, with 4 bases left in between. DNA of the CDR3: TGCGCCAGCAGTGATAATACAGATACGCAGTATTTT. Its translation is CASSDNTDTQYF.

V is TRBV27 and J is TRBJ1-5, with no clear D. The germline gives CDR1 MNHEY, CDR2 SMNVEV (reference sequence). V lost 4 bases and J 6 bases, leaving 10 bases between the germline ends. The length of the CDR3 is 13 residues. The CDR3 here is CASSSWRAQPQHF. The CDR3 coding sequence is TGTGCCAGCAGTTCGTGGAGGGCTCAGCCCCAGCATTTT.

V and J are TRBV6-4 and TRBJ2-3, with TRBD2 identical over 8 bases. The CDR3 length is 14 residues. The V segment lost 3 bases and the J segment 1 base; nucleotides outside the gene matches: 0. CDR1 and CDR2 from the germline V gene are MRHNA and SNTAGT. CDR3 in DNA: TGTGCCAGCAGTGATAGCGGGGGCACAGATACGCAGTATTTT. This encodes CASSDSGGTDTQYF.

V and J are TRBV29-1 and TRBJ1-2, with D possibly TRBD1 on 6 matching bases. V was pared by 3 bases and J by 5 bases, with 16 bases between. The CDR3 runs 14 residues. Germline values: CDR1 SQVTM, CDR2 ANQGSEA. The CDR3 spells CSVDGGANQYGYTF. The CDR3 DNA sequence: TGCAGCGTTGATGGGGGGGCGAATCAGTATGGCTACACCTTC.

The chain is built from TRBV5-1 and TRBJ1-2; 10 bases map to TRBD1. Germline values: CDR1 SGHRS, CDR2 YFSETQ. With V trimmed by 4 bases and J by 8 bases, 8 bases remained unmatched. The length of the CDR3 is 14 residues. CDR3 in amino acids: CASSTTGTGVGYTF. The DNA of the CDR3 is TGCGCCAGCAGCACAACCGGGACAGGGGTAGGCTACACCTTC.

V is TRBV7-3 and J is TRBJ2-1; the match to TRBD2 covers 10 bases. The CDR3 is made up of 16 amino acids. Germline V CDR1 and CDR2: SGHTA, FQGTGA. V shed 4 bases and J 6 bases; nucleotides not matched to a gene: 9. The CDR3 sequence is CASSSPPASGSNEQFF. The CDR3 DNA reads as TGTGCCAGCAGCTCGCCCCCTGCTAGCGGGAGCAATGAGCAGTTCTTC. The complete variable domain, with remaining parts taken from reference TRBV7-3 and TRBJ2-1, reads GAGVSQTPSNKVTEKGKYVELRCDPISGHTALYWYRQSLGQGPEFLIYFQGTGAADDSGLPNDRFFAVRPEGSVSTLKIQRTERGDSAVYLCASSSPPASGSNEQFFGPGTRLTVL.

The chain is built from TRBV6-1 and TRBJ1-5; no clear D gene. There are 14 residues in the CDR3. V was pared by 10 bases and J by 4 bases, with 17 bases between. CDR1 and CDR2 from the germline V gene are MNHNS and SASEGT. CDR3: CATTRSLENQPQHF. The DNA for the CDR3 is TGTGCCACCACTCGCTCCCTGGAGAATCAGCCCCAGCATTTT.